These T cell receptor beta chains were read from a single sample in a study of blood T cells in healthy people across ages. TCRdb independently ran MiXCR on the 5' RACE reads; one entry per CDR3 protein. The sample comprises roughly 800,000 distinct CDR3 sequences, just under 25% of which are singletons, and around 3.6% rests with the top ten. The sample was also reused in another study, on T cells of mothers and their children.

Input material: blood. The receptors shown here come from a boy aged 10-17 years in good health. Both conserved end residues are part of each CDR3. The D gene is left open where the match is weak. Part of the rows lack a size; the others show once, few, many or a class for expanded clones.

D,V,size,J,CDR3,DNA
.,TRBV4-3,.,TRBJ1-1,CASSQVVGEALNTEAFF,TGCGCCAGCAGCCAAGTGGTGGGGGAGGCCTTGAACACTGAAGCTTTCTTT
.,TRBV11-1,few,TRBJ1-2,CASSLSGNGDGYTF,TGTGCCAGCAGCTTATCAGGGAACGGAGACGGCTACACCTTC
TRBD1,TRBV9,few,TRBJ2-5,CASSTQTGNQETQYF,TGTGCCAGCAGCACACAGACAGGGAACCAAGAGACCCAGTACTTC
TRBD2,TRBV29-1,few,TRBJ2-7,CSALAGPSYEQYF,TGCAGCGCGTTAGCGGGACCCTCCTACGAGCAGTACTTC
TRBD2,TRBV2,once,TRBJ2-1,CASSETSGSINHKEQFF,TGTGCCAGCAGTGAGACTAGCGGGAGCATTAATCACAAAGAGCAGTTCTTC
.,TRBV12-3/TRBV12-4,.,TRBJ1-1,CASSPGWVWGAVLNTEAFF,TGTGCCAGCAGCCCCGGCTGGGTGTGGGGAGCGGTCTTGAACACTGAAGCTTTCTTT
TRBD2,TRBV3-1,.,TRBJ2-1,CASSPQTSGNYNEQFF,TGTGCCAGCAGCCCACAGACTAGCGGGAATTACAATGAGCAGTTCTTC
TRBD1,TRBV5-5,few,TRBJ2-5,CASSGGGTGETQYF,TGTGCCAGCAGCGGGGGCGGGACAGGCGAGACCCAGTACTTC
.,TRBV6-5,.,TRBJ2-2,CASSRETGSNTGELFF,TGTGCCAGCAGTCGAGAGACAGGCTCGAACACCGGGGAGCTGTTTTTT
TRBD2,TRBV20-1,.,TRBJ2-1,CSASPRTSGVYNEQFF,TGCAGTGCTAGTCCCAGGACTAGCGGTGTTTACAATGAGCAGTTCTTC
.,TRBV4-1,.,TRBJ2-1,CASSQPLNEQFF,TGCGCCAGCAGCCAACCACTTAATGAGCAGTTCTTC
TRBD1,TRBV18,few,TRBJ1-1,CASSPSGQGRTEAFF,TGTGCCAGCTCACCTTCAGGACAGGGGCGGACTGAAGCTTTCTTT
.,TRBV28,.,TRBJ2-1,CASSFRGNYNEQFF,TGTGCCAGCAGTTTCAGGGGTAACTACAATGAGCAGTTCTTC
TRBD1,TRBV12-3/TRBV12-4,.,TRBJ2-7,CASNRQGYEQYF,TGTGCCAGCAATCGACAGGGTTACGAGCAGTACTTC
.,TRBV7-2,few,TRBJ1-3,CASSLGLRGRSGNTIYF,TGTGCCAGCAGCTTAGGCCTCCGGGGGCGATCTGGAAACACCATATATTTT
.,TRBV5-1,.,TRBJ2-5,CASSGALALETQYF,TGCGCCAGCAGCGGTGCCCTAGCGTTGGAGACCCAGTACTTC
.,TRBV2,few,TRBJ2-2,CASSDESEWIGELFF,TGTGCCAGCAGTGATGAATCGGAGTGGATCGGGGAGCTGTTTTTT